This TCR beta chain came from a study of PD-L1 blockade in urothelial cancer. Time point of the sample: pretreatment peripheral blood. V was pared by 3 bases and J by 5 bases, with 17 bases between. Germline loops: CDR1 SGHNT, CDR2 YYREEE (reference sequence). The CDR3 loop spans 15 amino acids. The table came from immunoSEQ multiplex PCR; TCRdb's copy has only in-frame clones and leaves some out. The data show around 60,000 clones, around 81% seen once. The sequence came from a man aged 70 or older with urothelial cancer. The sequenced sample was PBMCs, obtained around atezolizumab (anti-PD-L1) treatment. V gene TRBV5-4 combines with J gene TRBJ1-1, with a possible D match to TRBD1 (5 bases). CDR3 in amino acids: CASSSGGGGKTEAFF. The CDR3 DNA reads TGTGCCAGCAGCTCCGGGGGTGGGGGGAAAACTGAAGCTTTCTTT.